Sequencing of this TCR beta chain was carried out in a study of shared clonotypes between healthy human individuals (TCRdb year 2020). At the level of the whole study: Two women and three men aged 18 to 49 years were included in the cohort. To estimate repertoire size and how much clonotype sharing occurs between individuals, the study deeply sequenced the blood TCR repertoires of five healthy adults. Libraries were prepared and TCR repertoires were sequenced by different laboratories using diverse techniques, in order to increase sequencing depth and limit assay-specific biases. Per donor, three plates each were used for CD4 naive and CD4 memory, two for CD8 naive, and one for CD8 memory. Each donor's leukapheresis produced roughly between about 0.85 and 10 billion PBMCs. Study-wide conclusions, independent of this receptor: Even with the large sequencing depth, rarefaction of the sorted-subset datasets indicated that sequencing was incomplete. Only blood was sampled, and tissue TCR repertoires likely differ from those in blood. Pairwise subsampling indicated that sequencing depth was expected to affect the degree of clonotype sharing among donors. When a few donors were compared, the shared fraction of clonotypes was around 5% for naive CD4, approximately 3.5% for naive CD8, more than 2% for memory CD4, and less than 0.5% for memory CD8. Naive subsets generally had larger estimated clonotype richness than memory subsets did. The genetic and exposure-history diversity represented was limited by the small number of donors. Compared with non-shared clonotypes, the clonotypes found in all four sorted-subset donors had higher generation probabilities.

On this clone itself: There is no known antigen for this receptor. No base-level quality is on record; no much larger clone is a single base apart.

The donors were healthy, HIV-negative adults with no recently reported acute infections or vaccinations. Every donor was a Caucasian adult living in Nashville, Tennessee, USA. CD4+ T cells were enriched by magnetic negative selection, after which naive cells were positively selected on CD45RA and the negative fraction was taken as the memory subset. Blood was collected by leukapheresis, and PBMCs were isolated by Ficoll-Histopaque density gradient centrifugation and then cryopreserved in liquid nitrogen vapor phase. Analytical flow cytometry was used to check the purity and quantity of every magnetically sorted T cell population. Genomic DNA was isolated from each sorted fraction and quantified by UV absorbance on a Nanodrop 2000c. V drops 5 bases and J drops 1 base, leaving 13 bases in between. From the germline V gene (reference sequence), CDR1 is SSHAT and CDR2 is FNYEAQ. The CDR3, from cysteine to phenylalanine, totals 15 residues. Of the read, only the CDR3 DNA is kept; its 45 bases are in frame from base 1.

TCR CDR3 regions were amplified from genomic DNA by multiplex PCR using the deep immunoSEQ assay. Extracted genomic DNA from each cell subset was distributed evenly across all wells of several immunoSEQ 96-well plates, and each plate was treated as a replicate. For sorted subsets, each replicate PCR was loaded with roughly 200 ng genomic DNA, equivalent to 25,000 to 30,000 T cell genomes. Purified libraries were measured with a Qubit 3.0 fluorometer, size-checked on a Bioanalyzer 2100, and measured again with the KAPA Library Quantification kit. Every immunoSEQ 96-well plate was sequenced on a dedicated single-read 150-cycle Illumina NextSeq 550 flow cell. The original pipeline was this. Because the immunoSEQ output included only junctional sequences and no quality scores, the filtering could not be the same as the filtering used for full-length reads. Sequences were annotated with PyIR, a Python wrapper for IgBLAST v1.9, using IMGT germline references to assign V/J genes and CDR3. Reads were removed for weak V/J assignments (E-value above 1e-6), missing CDR3, stop codons, out-of-frame junctions, or ambiguous translated residues. V3J clonotypes were defined as sequences sharing the same inferred V gene, J gene, and CDR3 amino acid sequence. To compute the percentage overlap between repertoires, the number of shared unique clonotypes was divided by the size of the smaller repertoire. Three approaches were used to assess repertoire richness: RTK rarefaction, the Chao1 estimator, and Recon v2.1 estimates of unobserved clonotypes. OLGA was used to compute generation probabilities for all TCRbeta clonotypes that the gDNA method yielded from a few donors. TCRdb mirrors the immuneACCESS table, restricted to in-frame sequences. Some clones are absent from its copies; in checked studies, under half trace to an unresolved V gene, and the reason for the others is unknown. V, J and clone size are taken as reported in that table, and D and trimming were inferred from the DNA itself. The sample table records some 2,500,000 clones; around 90% of these occur just once. The top ten hold approximately 0.4% of the sample.

The chain is assembled from TRBV7-7 and TRBJ2-3; confidence is insufficient to name the D gene. Source material: naive CD4+ T cells from PBMCs. The cell subset or site label, as the study defines it: CD45RA+ positively selected. This sequence originates from a man between 18 and 35 years old in good health. Some clones in this sample may be carry-over from other donors' samples. The CDR3 has the sequence CASSPYGGGTDTQYF. The nucleotide sequence reads as follows: TGTGCCAGCAGCCCCTATGGTGGGGGCACAGATACGCAGTATTTT.